These 32 T cell receptor beta chains came from one sample sequenced in a study of T cells in Graves' hyperthyroidism and ophthalmopathy. RNA transcripts yielded amplified TCR beta CDR3 regions. During a first-round RT-PCR of the TCR CDR3, the HTBI primer set was used. TCRdb reanalysed the multiplex PCR reads using MiXCR and keeps one entry per CDR3 protein. The repertoire holds 650,000 to 850,000 distinct CDR3 sequences, with about 19% as singletons. The sequenced material came from blood. These receptors were taken from a woman aged 50 to 60 with Graves' hyperthyroidism that later progressed to Graves' ophthalmopathy.

This clonotype appeared a few times. This rearrangement joins TRBV3-1 to TRBJ1-4, with D unresolved. Germline values: CDR1 LGHDT, CDR2 YNNKEL (reference sequence). V was shortened by 8 bases and J by 3 bases, with 7 bases between the two germline ends. This CDR3 is 12 amino acids long. The CDR3 sequence: CASGSSNEKLFF. The DNA of the CDR3 is TGTGCCAGCGGGTCCTCTAATGAAAAACTGTTTTTT.

This clonotype occurred many times. The gene calls are TRBV18 and TRBJ1-1, with D unclear. V lost 0 bases and J 0 bases, leaving 5 bases between the germline ends. Germline CDR1 and CDR2: KGHSH and LQKENI. CDR3 length: 14 amino acids. The CDR3 is CASSPPGMNTEAFF. CDR3 coding DNA: TGTGCCAGCTCACCACCAGGGATGAACACTGAAGCTTTCTTT.

The V gene is TRBV27, the J gene TRBJ1-1; 8 nucleotides agree with TRBD1. The CDR3 loop spans 16 amino acids. V dropped 4 bases and J dropped 0; count of bases not matched to a gene: 7. Germline loops: CDR1 MNHEY, CDR2 SMNVEV (reference sequence). CDR3 DNA sequence: TGTGCCAGCAGTTCGGACAGGGAGGGAATGAACACTGAAGCTTTCTTT. Translation gives CASSSDREGMNTEAFF.

This clonotype was seen ten or more times. The V gene is TRBV5-8, the J gene TRBJ2-3, with TRBD1 matching 8 bases. The CDR3 loop spans 16 amino acids. With V trimmed by 0 bases and J by 0 bases, 3 bases remained unmatched. CDR1 is SGHTS and CDR2 is YDEGEE in the germline V gene. The CDR3 DNA follows: TGTGCCAGCAGCTTGGGACAGGGGCCTAGCACAGATACGCAGTATTTT. It yields the protein CASSLGQGPSTDTQYF.

The chain carries TRBV4-1 and TRBJ1-4, with D unresolved. CDR1 is MGHRA, CDR2 YSYEKL, per germline. CDR3 length: 12 amino acids. Between the trimmed V and J ends, which lost 0 bases and 10 bases, there was a span of 6 bases. Here the CDR3 DNA reads TGCGCCAGCAGCCAAGATCTTAGAAAACTGTTTTTT. The encoded protein is CASSQDLRKLFF.

This clonotype was seen repeatedly, ten times or more. This chain connects TRBV6-1 to TRBJ2-2; 8 bases align to TRBD1. J lost 3 bases, V lost 6 bases, and 3 bases had no gene match. CDR3 length: 14 amino acids. Germline V gene sequence: CDR1 MNHNS, CDR2 SASEGT. The CDR3 DNA reads TGTGCCAGCAGCAGGGGGCGCGACACCGGGGAGCTGTTTTTT. Protein product: CASSRGRDTGELFF.

This clonotype was seen only a few times. The CDR3 DNA reads TGTGCCAGCAGCGTCAGTGGGCGCCTCGGCTATGGCTACACCTTC. Amino acid sequence: CASSVSGRLGYGYTF. The genes are TRBV9 and TRBJ1-2, with unresolved D. Looked up from germline, CDR1 is SGDLS and CDR2 is YYNGEE. With 2 bases removed from V and 4 bases from J, the gap between germline ends came to 15 bases. This CDR3 has 15 amino acids.

This clonotype was detected ten times or more. The chain carries TRBV5-1 and TRBJ1-5; 7 bases map to TRBD1. Trimming cost V 2 bases and J 0 bases; bases outside gene matches: 5. Germline V gives CDR1 SGHRS, CDR2 YFSETQ. The CDR3 spans 16 residues. CDR3 region: CASSLDRAYSNQPQHF. CDR3 nucleotide sequence: TGCGCCAGCAGCTTAGACAGGGCGTATAGCAATCAGCCCCAGCATTTT.

This clonotype was recorded a few times. The V call is TRBV12-3 or TRBV12-4, the J call TRBJ2-7, with a weak D call TRBD1 (5 bases). The CDR3 is 14 amino acids. The germline V and J ends were trimmed by 3 bases and 3 bases, with 12 bases remaining between them. CDR3 coding DNA: TGTGCCAGCAGTTTCTCAAGGGGTAGCTACGAGCAGTACTTC. Protein: CASSFSRGSYEQYF.

The chain is built from TRBV6-2 or TRBV6-3 and TRBJ2-2; TRBD1 aligns across 9 bases. V shed 10 bases, J shed 5 bases, and the junction held 11 bases outside the gene matches. From germline, CDR1 is MNHEY and CDR2 SVGEGT. The CDR3 runs to 15 residues. The CDR3: CATNTGGGGTGELFF. The CDR3, as DNA: TGTGCCACCAACACAGGGGGCGGTGGGACCGGGGAGCTGTTTTTT.

The chain recombines TRBV29-1 with TRBJ2-1; D remains ambiguous. The CDR3 runs 13 residues. With 0 bases removed from V and 9 bases from J, the gap between germline ends came to 12 bases. The germline CDR1 and CDR2 sequences are SQVTM and ANQGSEA. CDR3 sequence (DNA): TGCAGCGTTGAAGATCTAAGGAGAGGTGAGCAGTTCTTC. Protein product: CSVEDLRRGEQFF.

This clonotype has a handful of counts. V and J are TRBV12-3 or TRBV12-4 and TRBJ2-4, with D hard to call. The CDR3 totals 11 residues. Trimming pared 2 bases from V and 8 bases from J, leaving 4 bases between. The chain's CDR3 is CASSLIDIQYF. The CDR3 DNA follows: TGTGCCAGCAGTTTAATCGACATTCAGTACTTC.

CDR3 in amino acids: CASSHPLGGRFF. The DNA of the CDR3 is TGCGCCAGCAGCCACCCACTAGGCGGGAGGTTTTTT. J is TRBJ2-2 and V is TRBV4-1, with 7 bases matching TRBD2. V trimming: 3 bases; J trimming: 16 bases; junction bases outside the gene matches: 8. The CDR3 totals 12 residues. Germline V CDR1 and CDR2: MGHRA, YSYEKL.

This clonotype has only a few counts. The chain recombines TRBV9 with TRBJ1-5; 7 bases agree with TRBD1. J gave up 3 bases and V 4 bases, and 7 bases lay outside the gene matches. The CDR3 totals 15 residues. CDR1 and CDR2 (germline): SGDLS, YYNGEE. The chain's CDR3 is CASSFGQDYNQPQHF. For the CDR3, the DNA is TGTGCCAGCAGCTTCGGACAGGACTACAATCAGCCCCAGCATTTT. Filled out from reference TRBV9 and TRBJ1-5, the complete variable domain reads DSGVTQTPKHLITATGQRVTLRCSPRSGDLSVYWYQQSLDQGLQFLIQYYNGEERAKGNILERFSAQQFPDLHSELNLSSLELGDSALYFCASSFGQDYNQPQHFGDGTRLSIL.

This clonotype was seen at least ten times. This chain joins TRBV12-3 or TRBV12-4 and TRBJ1-1, with no clear D. V lost 2 bases to trimming and J lost 6 bases, with 7 bases between them. The CDR3 loop spans 12 amino acids. The chain's CDR3 is CASSLFTPEAFF. The CDR3 DNA reads TGTGCCAGCAGTTTATTCACCCCTGAAGCTTTCTTT.

This chain connects TRBV6-1 to TRBJ1-4, with a tentative D call TRBD1 (5 bases). The CDR3 is 16 amino acids. The germline V gene has CDR1 MNHNS and CDR2 SASEGT. The V end lost 6 bases, the J end lost 0 bases, and 14 bases lay between the germline ends. CDR3 bases: TGTGCCAGCAGGACAGCGGCAGGAGCAACTAATGAAAAACTGTTTTTT. It encodes CASRTAAGATNEKLFF.

The V gene is TRBV25-1, the J gene TRBJ1-2; D is perhaps TRBD1 (5 bases). The germline V gene has CDR1 MGHDK and CDR2 SYGVNS. The CDR3 covers 15 residues. V shed 2 bases and J shed 0 bases, with 10 bases lying between them. The CDR3 loop is CASSEGRVPNYGYTF. CDR3 nucleotide sequence: TGTGCCAGCAGTGAAGGCAGGGTCCCTAACTATGGCTACACCTTC.

This clonotype has a handful of counts. CDR3 sequence (DNA): TGTGCCAGCAGCGACGCGGCCCAGGCCCAGCATTTT. This codes for CASSDAAQAQHF. This sequence joins TRBV6-1 and TRBJ1-5, with D unclear. This CDR3 is 12 amino acids long. The germline gives CDR1 MNHNS, CDR2 SASEGT. Trimming left V 6 bases short and J 11 bases short, with 14 bases between.

The chain has TRBV19 and TRBJ2-3, with D possibly matching TRBD1 (6 bases). Between the trimmed V and J ends, which lost 2 bases and 6 bases, there was a span of 15 bases. Germline V gene lookup returns CDR1 LNHDA and CDR2 SQIVND (reference sequence). This CDR3 is 15 amino acids long. The CDR3 reads CASSITQGGSDTQYF. The CDR3, as DNA: TGTGCCAGTAGTATAACACAGGGCGGTTCTGATACGCAGTATTTT.

This clonotype has a count of ten or more. The chain has TRBV20-1 and TRBJ2-1, with D possibly TRBD2 on 5 matching bases. The CDR3 consists of 14 residues. CDR1 and CDR2 (germline): DFQATT, SNEGSKA (reference sequence). With 1 base removed from V and 4 bases from J, the gap between germline ends came to 11 bases. The CDR3 DNA follows: TGCAGTGCTAGAGCAAGGACTTTATACAATGAGCAGTTCTTC. As protein: CSARARTLYNEQFF.

V gene TRBV10-3 combines with J gene TRBJ2-2; TRBD1 matches at 8 bases. The germline V gene has CDR1 ENHRY and CDR2 SYGVKD. The J segment lost 5 bases and the V segment lost 4 bases, leaving 3 bases of the junction unmatched. The length of the CDR3 is 14 residues. The CDR3 region has the DNA TGTGCCATCAGTGGGGGACAGGTTACCGGGGAGCTGTTTTTT. It yields the protein CAISGGQVTGELFF.

Comment on this clonotype: Germline and junction disagree at one end, which may indicate a read error. The chain uses TRBV15 and TRBJ1-5, with 12 bases fitting TRBD1. CDR1 LNHNV and CDR2 YYDKDF come from the germline V gene (reference sequence). The CDR3 is made up of 15 amino acids. CDR3 region: CATTRDRGQNQPRHF. The CDR3 bases are TGTGCCACCACTAGGGACAGGGGGCAGAATCAGCCCCGGCATTTT. Supplemented by reference TRBV15 and TRBJ1-5, the full variable domain reads DAMVIQNPRYQVTQFGKPVTLSCSQTLNHNVMYWYQQKSSQAPKLLFHYYDKDFNNEADTPDNFQSRRPNTSFCFLDIRSPGLGDTAMYLCATTRDRGQNQPRHFGDGTRLSIL.

This clonotype was observed at least ten times. The chain recombines TRBV7-9 with TRBJ2-1, with D uncertain. V lost 5 bases and J lost 6, with 17 bases in between. CDR1 and CDR2 (germline): SEHNR, FQNEAQ (reference sequence). The CDR3 runs 15 residues. For the CDR3, the DNA is TGTGCCAGCAGCCTTCAACCAGCCCCGGCCAATGAGCAGTTCTTC. The encoded protein is CASSLQPAPANEQFF.

In this sample, this clonotype turned up a few times. The rearrangement links TRBV7-9 to TRBJ1-1; D gene ambiguous. V lost 7 bases and J 6 bases, leaving 15 bases between the germline ends. The CDR3 length is 13 residues. Germline V CDR1 and CDR2: SEHNR, FQNEAQ (reference sequence). The CDR3 protein is CASTSPKAAEAFF. CDR3 in DNA: TGTGCCAGCACCTCTCCCAAGGCGGCTGAAGCTTTCTTT.

This clonotype was seen at least ten times. The chain has TRBV2 and TRBJ1-5, with D possibly matching TRBD1 (6 bases). This CDR3 has 13 residues. V was trimmed by 7 bases and J by 5 bases, leaving 12 bases between them. Germline CDR1 SNHLY, CDR2 FYNNEI. The chain's CDR3 is CASNTGAYQPQHF. CDR3 nucleotides: TGTGCCAGCAACACGGGGGCATATCAGCCCCAGCATTTT.

The chain is built from TRBV25-1 and TRBJ1-2; no definite D call. The CDR3 has 12 residues. V lost 1 base to trimming and J lost 7 bases, with 7 bases between them. Germline V CDR1 and CDR2: MGHDK, SYGVNS. CDR3 amino acids: CASSESWGGYTF. CDR3 DNA: TGTGCCAGCAGTGAATCTTGGGGTGGCTACACCTTC.

This clonotype was observed once. The rearrangement links TRBV5-1 to TRBJ2-7, with TRBD1 identical over 9 bases. CDR3 size: 15 residues. J was trimmed by 0 bases and V by 0 bases; bases with no gene match: 1. The germline V gene encodes CDR1 SGHRS and CDR2 YFSETQ. The CDR3 DNA follows: TGCGCCAGCAGCTTGGGGGACAGGGTCTCCTACGAGCAGTACTTC. This encodes CASSLGDRVSYEQYF. The entire variable domain, with the rest obtained from reference TRBV5-1 and TRBJ2-7, is as follows: KAGVTQTPRYLIKTRGQQVTLSCSPISGHRSVSWYQQTPGQGLQFLFEYFSETQRNKGNFPGRFSGRQFSNSRSEMNVSTLELGDSALYLCASSLGDRVSYEQYFGPGTRLTVT.

This clonotype was counted only a few times. The chain combines TRBV4-1 with TRBJ2-5; 8 bases map to TRBD2. The CDR3 sequence is 18 residues long. Trimming took 4 bases from V and 2 from J; bases not matched to a gene: 15. From germline, CDR1 is MGHRA and CDR2 YSYEKL. CDR3 residues: CASSPSGGFERGQETQYF. The DNA of the CDR3 is TGCGCCAGCAGCCCCTCCGGGGGCTTTGAGCGGGGGCAAGAGACCCAGTACTTC.

This clonotype was seen many times. The chain has TRBV28 and TRBJ1-2, with 7 bases that match TRBD1. The CDR3 has 13 amino acids. Germline trimming cut 5 bases from V and 5 bases from J; bases unmatched to any gene: 5. The germline CDR1 and CDR2 sequences are MDHEN and SYDVKM. CDR3 DNA sequence: TGTGCCAGCAGTGACAGGGTTCTATATGGCTACACCTTC. Residues: CASSDRVLYGYTF.

The chain couples TRBV12-3 or TRBV12-4 to TRBJ2-2; D call uncertain. Trimming pared 7 bases from V and 4 bases from J, leaving 16 bases between. The CDR3 covers 15 residues. CDR3 nucleotides: TGTGCCAGCACCTTAGATCCGAACCTCACCGGGGAGCTGTTTTTT. It codes for CASTLDPNLTGELFF.

The rearrangement uses TRBV4-2 and TRBJ1-5; 8 nucleotides agree with TRBD1. CDR1 LGHNA and CDR2 YNFKEQ come from the germline V gene. The CDR3 runs to 17 residues. Trimming cost V 0 bases and J 2 bases; bases outside gene matches: 6. The CDR3 sequence is CASSQERAGGRNQPQHF. CDR3 DNA sequence: TGTGCCAGCAGCCAAGAACGGGCAGGGGGCCGCAATCAGCCCCAGCATTTT.

This clonotype was observed a handful of times. This sequence joins TRBV7-6 and TRBJ2-7, with D perhaps TRBD1 or TRBD2 (5 bases each). The J call may be mistaken, given a closer DNA end match to TRBJ2-1. Germline V gene lookup returns CDR1 SGHVS and CDR2 FNYEAQ. CDR3 length: 14 residues. DNA for the CDR3: TGTGCCAGCAGCCTCCGGGACGGAACCTACGAGCAGTTCTTC. Encoded protein: CASSLRDGTYEQFF.